This section outlines one TCR beta chain sequence together with its context. These data originate in a study of T cell changes during pregnancy in multiple sclerosis. The CDR3 is made up of 16 amino acids. V gave up 8 bases and J gave up 7 bases; unmatched junction bases: 16. Profiled with immunoSEQ multiplex PCR; TCRdb holds only in-frame clones, not every one. Of some 130,000 clones listed, about 96% were seen once; the top ten hold about 0.42%. J is TRBJ2-1 and V is TRBV23-1, with 8 nucleotides matching TRBD2. TRBV23-1 is an ORF for which the function is uncertain. The sample was peripheral blood, taken after pregnancy. This clonotype originated in a female donor with multiple sclerosis, enrolled in a pregnancy study. Here the CDR3 DNA reads TGCGCCAGCGCTGAGGGAGCGGGAGCTAGCGTGAATGAGCAGTTCTTC. Protein sequence: CASAEGAGASVNEQFF.